The 17 T cell receptor beta chains below come from one sample, sequenced in a study of T-cell reconstitution after alpha-beta-depleted transplantation in children. This sample's TCRbeta library carried unique molecular identifier barcodes. MiXCR, applied by TCRdb to the PCR reads, yields one record per CDR3 protein. This sample has hundreds of thousands of distinct CDR3 sequences; approximately 24% occur once, and the top ten carry about 5%. This specimen was PBMCs, mostly from graft donor cells, taken 360 days after TCRalphabeta/CD19-depleted stem cell transplant. Source of these receptors: a female patient between 2 and 15 years old who had a stem cell transplant for congenital amegakaryocytic thrombocytopenia, so the T cells may come from the graft donor.

This clonotype was counted only a few times. The chain combines TRBV20-1 with TRBJ1-1, with D perhaps matching TRBD1 (6 bases). This CDR3 has 15 residues. Germline values: CDR1 DFQATT, CDR2 SNEGSKA (reference sequence). V gave up 1 base and J gave up 1 base, with 13 bases separating them. CDR3 sequence reads: CSARGPRGANTEAFF. The CDR3 DNA reads as TGCAGTGCTAGAGGTCCCAGGGGCGCGAACACTGAAGCTTTCTTT.

In its sample, this clonotype was seen a few times. V gene TRBV9 combines with J gene TRBJ2-1, with 8 nucleotides matching TRBD2. This CDR3 contains 17 residues. The trim removed 0 bases at V and 4 bases at J, leaving 9 bases unmatched. The germline CDR1 and CDR2 sequences are SGDLS and YYNGEE. CDR3 amino acids: CASSVEAGLELYNEQFF. The CDR3 bases are TGTGCCAGCAGCGTAGAAGCGGGACTAGAGTTATACAATGAGCAGTTCTTC.

This clonotype was observed at least ten times. V is TRBV18 and J is TRBJ1-1; D is possibly TRBD1 (6 bases). The V end lost 3 bases, the J end lost 0 bases, and 14 bases lay between the germline ends. The CDR3 extends over 16 amino acids. In germline, CDR1 is KGHSH, CDR2 LQKENI. The CDR3 reads CASSPRAQGVNTEAFF. The CDR3 DNA reads TGTGCCAGCTCACCCCGGGCACAGGGCGTGAACACTGAAGCTTTCTTT.

This chain links TRBV15 with TRBJ1-5; possibly TRBD1 for D (5 bases). The germline V and J ends were trimmed by 2 bases and 0 bases, with 11 bases remaining between them. Germline loops: CDR1 LNHNV, CDR2 YYDKDF (reference sequence). This CDR3 has 16 residues. CDR3 sequence reads: CATSRRLGTSNQPQHF. The DNA of the CDR3 is TGTGCCACCAGCAGACGCCTCGGGACTAGCAATCAGCCCCAGCATTTT.

V and J are TRBV28 and TRBJ2-7; TRBD1 aligns across 8 bases. The CDR3 length is 13 residues. V trimming: 5 bases; J trimming: 6 bases; junction bases outside the gene matches: 6. Germline V lookup: CDR1 MDHEN, CDR2 SYDVKM. The chain's CDR3 is CASSLAGGGEQYF. The CDR3 DNA reads TGTGCCAGCAGTCTAGCAGGGGGCGGCGAGCAGTACTTC.

This clonotype was seen more than once but under ten times. The gene calls are TRBV7-9 and TRBJ2-7; 7 bases line up with TRBD1. The ends lost 6 bases at V and 7 bases at J; junction bases unmatched: 9. Per germline, CDR1 SEHNR and CDR2 FQNEAQ (reference sequence). The CDR3 consists of 13 residues. The CDR3 bases are TGTGCCAGCAGTTTTCTTACAGGGGAAGAGCAGTACTTC. Its protein is CASSFLTGEEQYF.

There are many counts of this clonotype. The genes are TRBV6-5 and TRBJ2-7; TRBD2 aligns across 10 bases. CDR3 length: 15 residues. Germline V gene sequence: CDR1 MNHEY, CDR2 SVGAGI. V trimming: 1 base; J trimming: 4 bases; junction bases outside the gene matches: 4. Written as DNA, the CDR3 is TGTGCCAGCAGTTACTATCCTAGCGGGAGTTACGAGCAGTACTTC. It yields the protein CASSYYPSGSYEQYF.

J is TRBJ1-1 and V is TRBV3-1; no clear D gene. V lost 5 bases and J lost 1, with 17 bases in between. This CDR3 has 16 amino acids. Germline CDR1 is LGHDT and CDR2 is YNNKEL (reference sequence). The chain's CDR3 is CASSKLLGIGNTEAFF. CDR3 coding DNA: TGTGCCAGCAGCAAGCTACTGGGGATCGGGAACACTGAAGCTTTCTTT.

This rearrangement joins TRBV4-2 to TRBJ1-5, with D perhaps matching TRBD1 (6 bases). This CDR3 region has 15 residues. Looked up from germline, CDR1 is LGHNA and CDR2 is YNFKEQ. V lost 5 bases and J 3 bases, leaving 14 bases between the germline ends. The CDR3 DNA reads as TGTGCCAGCAGCTTAGGGGCAGGGGTCAATCAGCCCCAGCATTTT. Amino acids: CASSLGAGVNQPQHF.

This clonotype occurred a few times. The gene calls are TRBV4-1 and TRBJ2-7, with unresolved D. V was shortened by 1 base and J by 4 bases, with 11 bases between the two germline ends. CDR1 and CDR2 from the germline V gene are MGHRA and YSYEKL. CDR3 length equals 14 residues. CDR3 region: CASSQGPTPYEQYF. CDR3 DNA sequence: TGCGCCAGCAGCCAAGGCCCAACACCTTACGAGCAGTACTTC.

A few counts support this clonotype. The DNA for the CDR3 is TGCGCCAGCAGCTTCAACAGGTACAACTCCTACGAGCAGTACTTC. The encoded protein is CASSFNRYNSYEQYF. V gene TRBV5-1 combines with J gene TRBJ2-7; the D gene is possibly TRBD1 (5 bases). The germline V and J ends were trimmed by 2 bases and 0 bases, with 12 bases remaining between them. This CDR3 contains 15 residues. Germline CDR1 and CDR2: SGHRS and YFSETQ.

This clonotype was detected only a few times. The CDR3 DNA is TGTGCCAGCAGCTTAACCCCCCCGAAACTAGCGGAGCACAATGAGCAGTTCTTC. It specifies CASSLTPPKLAEHNEQFF. V gene TRBV11-1 combines with J gene TRBJ2-1, with 8 positions matching TRBD2. This CDR3 spans 18 amino acids. Germline lookup yields CDR1 SGHAT and CDR2 FQDESV (reference sequence). The V gene end was trimmed by 2 bases and the J gene end by 5 bases; junction bases not matched to a gene: 14.

In the case of this clonotype: A much bigger clone sits one base away, suggesting this may be a read error. The chain links TRBV6-5 to TRBJ1-1; TRBD1 agrees at 7 bases. Per germline, CDR1 MNHEY and CDR2 SVGAGI. Losses at the gene ends were 4 bases for V and 0 bases for J; bases not matched to a gene: 2. The CDR3 length is 14 residues. Here the CDR3 reads CASSSGTVNTEAFF. CDR3 sequence (DNA): TGTGCCAGCAGTTCCGGGACAGTGAACACTGAAGCTTTCTTT.

The V and J genes are TRBV10-3 and TRBJ2-1, with D possibly called TRBD1 or TRBD2 (6 bases each). The germline V gene encodes CDR1 ENHRY and CDR2 SYGVKD. CDR3 length equals 18 residues. Deletions cut 2 bases from V and 0 bases from J, with 17 bases between. This CDR3 is CAISEGFGGGVSYNEQFF. The CDR3 coding sequence is TGTGCCATCAGTGAGGGCTTCGGGGGCGGGGTCTCCTACAATGAGCAGTTCTTC.

This clonotype was seen only a few times. The J gene is TRBJ1-6, the V gene TRBV28; D is ambiguous. Deletions cut 3 bases from V and 10 bases from J, with 7 bases between. This CDR3 is 12 amino acids long. Germline V gene data show CDR1 as MDHEN and CDR2 as SYDVKM. The CDR3 is CASSFPGSPLHF. The CDR3 region has the DNA TGTGCCAGCAGTTTCCCGGGATCACCCCTCCACTTT.

In its sample, this clonotype was seen a few times. The chain joins TRBV10-3 to TRBJ1-1; D gene ambiguous. CDR3 length: 14 amino acids. V lost 6 bases and J lost 3, with 14 bases in between. Per germline, CDR1 ENHRY and CDR2 SYGVKD. The CDR3 loop reads CAIRAGSADTEAFF. DNA of the CDR3: TGTGCCATCAGGGCGGGCTCTGCGGACACTGAAGCTTTCTTT.

This clonotype has only a few counts. The gene calls are TRBV2 and TRBJ1-6; D remains unclear. Germline V gives CDR1 SNHLY, CDR2 FYNNEI. The germline V and J ends were trimmed by 1 base and 14 bases, with 12 bases remaining between them. The CDR3 is 13 residues long. The CDR3 sequence is CASSEGRVLALHF. The CDR3 DNA is TGTGCCAGCAGTGAAGGGCGAGTACTGGCCCTCCACTTT.